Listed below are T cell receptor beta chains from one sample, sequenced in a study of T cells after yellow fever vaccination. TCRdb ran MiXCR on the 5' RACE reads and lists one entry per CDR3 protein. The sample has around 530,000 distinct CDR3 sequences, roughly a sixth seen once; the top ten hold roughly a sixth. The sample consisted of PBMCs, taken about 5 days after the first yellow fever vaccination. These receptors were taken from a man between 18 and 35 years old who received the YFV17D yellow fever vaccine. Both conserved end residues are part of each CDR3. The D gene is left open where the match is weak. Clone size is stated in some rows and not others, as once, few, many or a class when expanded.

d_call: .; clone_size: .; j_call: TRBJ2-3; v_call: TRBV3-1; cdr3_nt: TGTGCCAGCAGCCAAGAAGGGACCGATAAGGGGAATTTT; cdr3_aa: CASSQEGTDKGNF
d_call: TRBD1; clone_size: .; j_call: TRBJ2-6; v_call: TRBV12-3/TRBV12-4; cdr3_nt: TGTGCCATCACTCGACGGGACAGGGGGCTGTCTGGGGCCAACGTCCTGACTTTC; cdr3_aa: CAITRRDRGLSGANVLTF
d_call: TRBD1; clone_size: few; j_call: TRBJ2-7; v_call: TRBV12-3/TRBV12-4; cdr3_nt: TGTGCCAGCAGTAAGGACAGGCCAAACTACGAGCAGTACTTC; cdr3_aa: CASSKDRPNYEQYF
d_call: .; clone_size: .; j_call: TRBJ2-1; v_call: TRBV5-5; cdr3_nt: TGTGCCAGCAGCTTGGTTCCGTGGTCCAGCTCCTACAATGAGCAGTTCTTC; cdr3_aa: CASSLVPWSSSYNEQFF
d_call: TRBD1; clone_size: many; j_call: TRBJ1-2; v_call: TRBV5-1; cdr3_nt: TGCGCCAGCAGCCTCCGGACAGGGGATGGCTACACCTTC; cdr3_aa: CASSLRTGDGYTF
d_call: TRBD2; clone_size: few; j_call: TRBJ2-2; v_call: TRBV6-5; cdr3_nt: TGTGCCAGCAGTTACGGACTAGCGAACACCGGGGAGCTGTTTTTT; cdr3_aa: CASSYGLANTGELFF
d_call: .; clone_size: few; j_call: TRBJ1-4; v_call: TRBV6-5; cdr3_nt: TGTGCCAGCAGTTACCTAACAGGGCATGAAAAACTGTTTTTT; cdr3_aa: CASSYLTGHEKLFF
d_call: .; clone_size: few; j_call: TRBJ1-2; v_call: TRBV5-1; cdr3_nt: TGCGCCAGCAGCTCCACCGACAGTCCCTTCGGCTACACCTTC; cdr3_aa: CASSSTDSPFGYTF
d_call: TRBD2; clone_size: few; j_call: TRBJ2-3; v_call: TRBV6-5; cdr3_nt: TGTGCCAGCAGTTATAGCGGGGCCGGTAAAGATACGCAGTATTTT; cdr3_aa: CASSYSGAGKDTQYF
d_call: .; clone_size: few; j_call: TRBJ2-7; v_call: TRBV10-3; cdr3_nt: TGTGCCATCAGCGCGGGCCCCTACGAGCAGTACTTC; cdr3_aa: CAISAGPYEQYF
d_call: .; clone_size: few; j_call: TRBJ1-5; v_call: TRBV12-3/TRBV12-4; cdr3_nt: TGTGCCGGCGGCAGGGGTGCTCAGCCCCAGCATTTT; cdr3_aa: CAGGRGAQPQHF
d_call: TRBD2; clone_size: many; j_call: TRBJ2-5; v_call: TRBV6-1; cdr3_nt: TGTGCCAGCAGTCCCTGGGTAGCGGGGGGCCAACAGGTGGAGACCCAGTACTTC; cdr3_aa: CASSPWVAGGQQVETQYF
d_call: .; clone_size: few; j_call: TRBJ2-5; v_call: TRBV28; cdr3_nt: TGTGCCAGCAGCGCGCCTGGGTCTAGGGGTTCAGAGACCCAGTACTTC; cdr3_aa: CASSAPGSRGSETQYF
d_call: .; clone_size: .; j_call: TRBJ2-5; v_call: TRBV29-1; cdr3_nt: TGCAGCTACGCCGGGACCCTAGGGGAGACCCAGTACTTC; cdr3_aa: CSYAGTLGETQYF
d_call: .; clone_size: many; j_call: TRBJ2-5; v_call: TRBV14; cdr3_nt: TGTGCCAGCAGCTTATCGAGGAGAGTGGAGACCCAGTACTTC; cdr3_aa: CASSLSRRVETQYF
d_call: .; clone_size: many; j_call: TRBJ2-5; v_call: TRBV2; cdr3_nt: TGTGCCAGCAGTGCGGGACCCGGGGAGACCCAGTACTTC; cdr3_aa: CASSAGPGETQYF
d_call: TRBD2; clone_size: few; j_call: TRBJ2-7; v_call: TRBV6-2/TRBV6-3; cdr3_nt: TGTGCCAGCAGTGACGGACTAGCGGGGGGGAGCTCCTACGAGCAGTACTTC; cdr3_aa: CASSDGLAGGSSYEQYF
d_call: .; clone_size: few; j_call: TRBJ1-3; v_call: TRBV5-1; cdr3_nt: TGCGCCAGCAGCTTGATCACCGGACAGCTCGGAAACACCATATATTTT; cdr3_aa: CASSLITGQLGNTIYF
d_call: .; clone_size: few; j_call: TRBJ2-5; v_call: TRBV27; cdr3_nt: TGTGCCAGCAGTCACGACAGGAGTGAGACCCAGTACTTC; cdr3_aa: CASSHDRSETQYF
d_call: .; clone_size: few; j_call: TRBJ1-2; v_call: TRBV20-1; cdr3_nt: TGCAGTGCTCCTGATCAGGGGTACTTCTATGGCTACACCTTC; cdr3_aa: CSAPDQGYFYGYTF
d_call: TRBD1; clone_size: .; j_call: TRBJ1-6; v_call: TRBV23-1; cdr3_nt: TGCGCCAGCAGTCGGCCCATCGGGGCAGGGGGAGAGAATTCACCCCTCCACTTT; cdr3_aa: CASSRPIGAGGENSPLHF
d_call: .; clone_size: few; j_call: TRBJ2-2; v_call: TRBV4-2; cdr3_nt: TGTGCCAGCAGCCGAACCCCCGGGACACACATGAACACCGGGGAGCTGTTTTTT; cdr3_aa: CASSRTPGTHMNTGELFF
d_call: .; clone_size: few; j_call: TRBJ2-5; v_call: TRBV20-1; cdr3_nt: TGCAGTGCTCCGGGGATTAGCGAAGAGACCCAGTACTTC; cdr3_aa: CSAPGISEETQYF
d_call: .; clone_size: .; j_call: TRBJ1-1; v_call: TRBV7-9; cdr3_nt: TGTGCCAGCAGCGCAGGGGTTGTAGAAGCTTTCTTT; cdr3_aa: CASSAGVVEAFF
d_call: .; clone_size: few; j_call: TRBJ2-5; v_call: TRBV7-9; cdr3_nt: TGTGCCAGCAGCGCCAGCGACGGGGGTTTCCTGGAAGAGACCCAGTACTTC; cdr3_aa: CASSASDGGFLEETQYF
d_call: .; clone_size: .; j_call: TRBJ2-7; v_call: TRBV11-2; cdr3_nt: TGTGCCAGCACCGATGAGCCTTTCTCGGCGCTTTACGAGCAGTACTTC; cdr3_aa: CASTDEPFSALYEQYF
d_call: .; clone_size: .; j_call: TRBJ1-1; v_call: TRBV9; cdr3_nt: TGTGCCAGCAGCGTAGAGGGGCTTACTGAAGCTTTCTTT; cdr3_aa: CASSVEGLTEAFF
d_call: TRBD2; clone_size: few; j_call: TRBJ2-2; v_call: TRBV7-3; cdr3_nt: TGTGCCAGCAGCCCGACTATTGCTAGCGGGGGGGAGCTGTTTTTT; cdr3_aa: CASSPTIASGGELFF
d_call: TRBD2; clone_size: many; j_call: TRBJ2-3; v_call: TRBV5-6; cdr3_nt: TGTGCCAGCAGCACCAGCGGGGGGATCACAGATACGCAGTATTTT; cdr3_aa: CASSTSGGITDTQYF
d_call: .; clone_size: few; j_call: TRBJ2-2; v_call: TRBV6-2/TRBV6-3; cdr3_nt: TGTGCCAGCAGTAGCGTGGGGGGCGCGCGCACCGGGGAGCTGTTTTTT; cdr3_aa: CASSSVGGARTGELFF
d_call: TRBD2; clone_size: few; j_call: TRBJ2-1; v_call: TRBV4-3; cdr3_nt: TGCGCCAGCAGCCTTTTCGGGGGGGCCCGCGAGCAGTTCTTC; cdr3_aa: CASSLFGGAREQFF
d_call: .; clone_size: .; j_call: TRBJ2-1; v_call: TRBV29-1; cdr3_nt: TGCAGCGCTAGGGGGGACCGGGGAAGCTACAATGAGCAGTTCTTC; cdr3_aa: CSARGDRGSYNEQFF
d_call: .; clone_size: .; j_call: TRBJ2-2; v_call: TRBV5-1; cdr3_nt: TGCGCCAGCAGCAGCCAGGGTTTAGGCACCGGGGAGCTGTTTTTT; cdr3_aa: CASSSQGLGTGELFF
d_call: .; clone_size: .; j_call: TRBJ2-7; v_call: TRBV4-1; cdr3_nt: TGCGCCAGCAGCCAAGAACGTGTGGGGCCCTACGAGCAGTACTTC; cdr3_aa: CASSQERVGPYEQYF
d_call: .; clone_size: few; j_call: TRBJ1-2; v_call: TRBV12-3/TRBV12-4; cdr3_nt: TGTGCCAGCAGTTTAGGGCAGTATGGCTACACCTTC; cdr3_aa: CASSLGQYGYTF
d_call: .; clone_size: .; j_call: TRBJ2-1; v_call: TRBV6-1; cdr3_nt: TGTGCCAGCAGAGACAGCCTTCTGAGCTCCTACAATGAGCAGTTCTTC; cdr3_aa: CASRDSLLSSYNEQFF
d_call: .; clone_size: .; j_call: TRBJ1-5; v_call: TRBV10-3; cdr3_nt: TGTGCCATCAGTGAGTCCCCATTGTGGGGGGAGCGACAGCCCCAGCATTTT; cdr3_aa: CAISESPLWGERQPQHF
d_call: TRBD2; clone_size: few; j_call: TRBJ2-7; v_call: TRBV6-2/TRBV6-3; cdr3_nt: TGTGCCAGCAGTTACGGAACTAGCGGCGAGCAGTACTTC; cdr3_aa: CASSYGTSGEQYF
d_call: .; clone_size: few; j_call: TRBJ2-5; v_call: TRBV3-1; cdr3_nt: TGTGCGTCAGGGGCAGGGCGAGAGACCCAGTACTTC; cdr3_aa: CASGAGRETQYF
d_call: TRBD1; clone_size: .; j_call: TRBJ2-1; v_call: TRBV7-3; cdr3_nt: TGTGCCAGCAGCCTACGGGGACAGGAGAATGAGCAGTTCTTC; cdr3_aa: CASSLRGQENEQFF
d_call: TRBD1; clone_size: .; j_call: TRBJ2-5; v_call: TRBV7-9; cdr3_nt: TGTGCCAGCAGCCCCGGACAGGGGGAAGAAGCCCAGTACTTC; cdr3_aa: CASSPGQGEEAQYF
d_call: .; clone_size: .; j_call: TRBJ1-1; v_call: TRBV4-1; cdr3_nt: TGCGCCAGCAGCCACCCCTCAGGCATGAACACTGAAGCTTTCTTT; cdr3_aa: CASSHPSGMNTEAFF
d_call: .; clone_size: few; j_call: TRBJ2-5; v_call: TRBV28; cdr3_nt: TGTGCCAGCAGTTCCCCAGAAGAAGAGACCCAGTACTTC; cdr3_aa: CASSSPEEETQYF
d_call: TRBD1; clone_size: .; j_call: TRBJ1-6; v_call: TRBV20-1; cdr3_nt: TGCAGTGCCGGGGACAGAGATCTTAGCTCCTATAATTCACCCCTCCACTTT; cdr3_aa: CSAGDRDLSSYNSPLHF
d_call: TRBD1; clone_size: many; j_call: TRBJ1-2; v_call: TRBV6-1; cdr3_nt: TGTGCCAGCAGGCAGGACAGGACTTACTATGGCTACACCTTC; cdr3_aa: CASRQDRTYYGYTF
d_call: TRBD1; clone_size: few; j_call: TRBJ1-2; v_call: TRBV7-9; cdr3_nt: TGTGCCAGCAGCTTTTCGACAGGGGGAAACTATGGCTACACCTTC; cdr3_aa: CASSFSTGGNYGYTF
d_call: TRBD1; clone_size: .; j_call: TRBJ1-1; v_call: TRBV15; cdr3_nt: TGTGCCACCAGCAGATCCCCGGGACAGGCATTAGGCACTGAAGCTTTCTTT; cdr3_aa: CATSRSPGQALGTEAFF
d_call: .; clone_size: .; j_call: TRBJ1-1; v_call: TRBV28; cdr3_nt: TGTGCCAGCAGTTCCCTGGCAGCACGTTCTGTCGCTTTCTTT; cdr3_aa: CASSSLAARSVAFF
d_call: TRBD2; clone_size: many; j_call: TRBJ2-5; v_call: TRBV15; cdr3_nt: TGTGCCACCAGCAAGGGACTAGAGGCAGAGACCCAGTACTTC; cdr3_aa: CATSKGLEAETQYF
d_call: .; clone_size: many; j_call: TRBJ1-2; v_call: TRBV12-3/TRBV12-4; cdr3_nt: TGTGCCAGCAGCTTCCGGGGTTATGGCTACACCTTC; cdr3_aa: CASSFRGYGYTF
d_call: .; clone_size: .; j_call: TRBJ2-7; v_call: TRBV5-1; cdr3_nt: TGCGCCAGCAGCTTGACCAGGGGCCCAGCCTACGAGCAGTACTTC; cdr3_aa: CASSLTRGPAYEQYF
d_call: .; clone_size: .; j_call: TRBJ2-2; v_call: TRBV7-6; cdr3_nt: TGTGCCAGCAGCTTACCTCACAAGGATACGAACACCGGGGAGCTGTTTTTT; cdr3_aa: CASSLPHKDTNTGELFF
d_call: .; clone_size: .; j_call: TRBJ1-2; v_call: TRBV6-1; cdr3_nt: TGTGCCAGCAGTGATACCGAGTTCTATGGCTACACCTTC; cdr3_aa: CASSDTEFYGYTF